Listed below are T cell receptor beta chains from one sample, sequenced in a study of CD8+CD57+ T cells in acquired aplastic anemia. TCRdb called the reads again in MiXCR, with one record for every CDR3 protein. The table has around 200,000 distinct CDR3 sequences, about 60% seen once. Sequenced input: sorted CD4+, CD8+, or CD8+CD57+ T cells (not recorded which) from PBMCs. The receptors shown here come from a human donor with aplastic anemia. Both conserved end residues are part of each CDR3. The D gene is left open where the match is weak. Expanded clones are given a class, and other clones once, few, many or no size at all.

D gene: TRBD1; clone size: -; J gene: TRBJ2-5; V gene: TRBV7-2; CDR3 protein: CASSLWPTGMVETQYF; CDR3 DNA: TGTGCCAGCAGCTTATGGCCGACAGGGATGGTGGAGACCCAGTACTTC
D gene: -; clone size: -; J gene: TRBJ2-1; V gene: TRBV24-1; CDR3 protein: CATSDFKDEQFF; CDR3 DNA: TGTGCCACCAGTGATTTTAAGGATGAGCAGTTCTTC
D gene: TRBD1; clone size: many; J gene: TRBJ1-1; V gene: TRBV5-8; CDR3 protein: CASSGGTGTEAFF; CDR3 DNA: TGTGCCAGCAGCGGAGGGACAGGCACTGAAGCTTTCTTT
D gene: TRBD2; clone size: many; J gene: TRBJ2-1; V gene: TRBV29-1; CDR3 protein: CSGTSGVNEQFF; CDR3 DNA: TGCAGCGGGACTAGCGGGGTAAATGAGCAGTTCTTC
D gene: -; clone size: -; J gene: TRBJ1-6; V gene: TRBV7-9; CDR3 protein: CASSWGALNSPLHF; CDR3 DNA: TGTGCCAGCAGTTGGGGGGCATTGAATTCACCCCTCCACTTT
D gene: -; clone size: many; J gene: TRBJ1-1; V gene: TRBV19; CDR3 protein: CASRLGPTYMNTEAFF; CDR3 DNA: TGTGCCAGTAGACTGGGACCGACATACATGAACACTGAAGCTTTCTTT
D gene: -; clone size: many; J gene: TRBJ1-3; V gene: TRBV19; CDR3 protein: CASSHLSGNTIYF; CDR3 DNA: TGTGCCAGTAGTCATCTTAGTGGAAACACCATATATTTT
D gene: -; clone size: -; J gene: TRBJ1-1; V gene: TRBV7-9; CDR3 protein: CASSLVFAGLGTEAFF; CDR3 DNA: TGTGCCAGCAGCTTAGTCTTCGCGGGGCTCGGCACTGAAGCTTTCTTT
D gene: TRBD1; clone size: -; J gene: TRBJ1-2; V gene: TRBV19; CDR3 protein: CASSIDLTGYGYTF; CDR3 DNA: TGTGCCAGTAGTATAGACCTGACAGGGTACGGCTACACCTTC
D gene: -; clone size: -; J gene: TRBJ1-4; V gene: TRBV2; CDR3 protein: CASRERRAMKEKLFF; CDR3 DNA: TGTGCCAGCAGGGAACGACGGGCAATGAAGGAAAAACTGTTTTTT
D gene: TRBD1; clone size: -; J gene: TRBJ2-7; V gene: TRBV2; CDR3 protein: CASTPTGGFYEQYF; CDR3 DNA: TGTGCCAGCACTCCGACAGGGGGATTTTACGAGCAGTACTTC
D gene: -; clone size: -; J gene: TRBJ1-1; V gene: TRBV7-3; CDR3 protein: CASSYSGGTGTEAFF; CDR3 DNA: TGTGCCAGCAGCTATTCTGGGGGGACTGGCACTGAAGCTTTCTTT
D gene: -; clone size: -; J gene: TRBJ2-5; V gene: TRBV7-3; CDR3 protein: CASSPGWETQYF; CDR3 DNA: TGTGCTAGCAGCCCGGGATGGGAGACCCAGTACTTC
D gene: -; clone size: many; J gene: TRBJ2-7; V gene: TRBV7-2; CDR3 protein: CASSSPDYGGPYEQYF; CDR3 DNA: TGTGCCAGCAGCTCCCCCGACTACGGGGGTCCCTACGAGCAGTACTTC
D gene: TRBD1; clone size: many; J gene: TRBJ2-2; V gene: TRBV9; CDR3 protein: CASSAIQGAGGELFF; CDR3 DNA: TGTGCCAGCAGCGCTATACAGGGGGCTGGCGGGGAGCTGTTTTTT
D gene: -; clone size: once; J gene: TRBJ1-2; V gene: TRBV9; CDR3 protein: CASSVVTGVGKGYTF; CDR3 DNA: TGTGCCAGCAGCGTAGTGACAGGAGTTGGGAAGGGCTACACCTTC
D gene: TRBD1; clone size: -; J gene: TRBJ2-7; V gene: TRBV9; CDR3 protein: CASSDGTDPYEQYF; CDR3 DNA: TGTGCCAGCAGCGATGGGACAGACCCCTACGAGCAGTACTTC
D gene: -; clone size: -; J gene: TRBJ2-7; V gene: TRBV7-2; CDR3 protein: CASSSAGGLYEQYF; CDR3 DNA: TGTGCCAGCAGCTCCGCTGGGGGCCTGTACGAGCAGTACTTC
D gene: -; clone size: -; J gene: TRBJ1-4; V gene: TRBV7-9; CDR3 protein: CASSYPGQVHEKLFF; CDR3 DNA: TGTGCCAGCAGCTACCCGGGGCAGGTCCATGAAAAACTGTTTTTT
D gene: -; clone size: -; J gene: TRBJ2-1; V gene: TRBV24-1; CDR3 protein: CATSDSGSGYNEQFF; CDR3 DNA: TGTGCCACCAGTGATTCAGGGTCGGGCTACAATGAGCAGTTCTTC
D gene: -; clone size: -; J gene: TRBJ2-3; V gene: TRBV7-9; CDR3 protein: CASSIQASSTDTQYF; CDR3 DNA: TGTGCCAGCAGCATTCAGGCGTCTAGCACAGATACGCAGTATTTT
D gene: TRBD1; clone size: -; J gene: TRBJ1-2; V gene: TRBV7-2; CDR3 protein: CASSSQGAPYGYTF; CDR3 DNA: TGTGCCAGCAGCTCACAGGGGGCTCCATATGGCTACACCTTC
D gene: -; clone size: many; J gene: TRBJ1-2; V gene: TRBV7-9; CDR3 protein: CASSLGIAGFYGYTF; CDR3 DNA: TGTGCCAGCAGCTTAGGGATTGCGGGGTTCTATGGCTACACCTTC
D gene: TRBD2; clone size: many; J gene: TRBJ2-2; V gene: TRBV7-8; CDR3 protein: CASSAWTSGGRNTGELFF; CDR3 DNA: TGTGCCAGCAGCGCGTGGACTAGCGGGGGCCGGAACACCGGGGAGCTGTTTTTT
D gene: -; clone size: -; J gene: TRBJ2-1; V gene: TRBV20-1; CDR3 protein: CSAKVYEQFF; CDR3 DNA: TGCAGTGCGAAGGTATATGAGCAGTTCTTC
D gene: -; clone size: -; J gene: TRBJ2-7; V gene: TRBV2; CDR3 protein: CASNEEPYEQYF; CDR3 DNA: TGTGCCAGCAATGAAGAACCCTACGAGCAGTACTTC
D gene: -; clone size: -; J gene: TRBJ2-3; V gene: TRBV5-1; CDR3 protein: CASSPDITSTDTQYF; CDR3 DNA: TGCGCCAGCAGCCCGGACATCACCAGCACAGATACGCAGTATTTT
D gene: -; clone size: many; J gene: TRBJ1-5; V gene: TRBV7-2; CDR3 protein: CASSPQGNQPQHF; CDR3 DNA: TGTGCCAGCAGCCCTCAAGGTAATCAGCCCCAGCATTTT
D gene: -; clone size: -; J gene: TRBJ2-3; V gene: TRBV6-2/TRBV6-3; CDR3 protein: CASRPWKTDTQYF; CDR3 DNA: TGTGCCAGCAGACCCTGGAAGACAGATACGCAGTATTTT